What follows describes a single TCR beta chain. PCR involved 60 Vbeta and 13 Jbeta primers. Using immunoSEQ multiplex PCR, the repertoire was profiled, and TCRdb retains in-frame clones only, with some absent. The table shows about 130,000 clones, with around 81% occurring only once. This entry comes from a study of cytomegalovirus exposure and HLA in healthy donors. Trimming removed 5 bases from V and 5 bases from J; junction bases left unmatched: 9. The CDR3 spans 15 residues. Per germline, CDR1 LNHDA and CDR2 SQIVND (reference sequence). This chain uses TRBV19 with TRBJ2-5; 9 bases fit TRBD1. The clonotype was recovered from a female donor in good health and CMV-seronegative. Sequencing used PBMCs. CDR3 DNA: TGTGCCAGTAGTCCCCAGGGACAGGGTGTGGAGACCCAGTACTTC. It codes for CASSPQGQGVETQYF.